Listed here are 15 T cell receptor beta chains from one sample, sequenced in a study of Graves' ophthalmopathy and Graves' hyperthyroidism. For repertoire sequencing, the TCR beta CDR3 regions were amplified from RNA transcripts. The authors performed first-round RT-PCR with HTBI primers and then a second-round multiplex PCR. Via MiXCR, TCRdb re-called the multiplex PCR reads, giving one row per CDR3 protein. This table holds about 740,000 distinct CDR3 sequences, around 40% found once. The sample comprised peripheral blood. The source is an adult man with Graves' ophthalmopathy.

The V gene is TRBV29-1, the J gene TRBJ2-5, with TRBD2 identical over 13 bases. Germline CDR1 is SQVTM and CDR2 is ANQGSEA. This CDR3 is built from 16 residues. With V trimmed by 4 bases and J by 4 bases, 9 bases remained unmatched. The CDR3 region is CSVATSGRAGGETQYF. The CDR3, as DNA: TGCAGCGTTGCCACTAGCGGGAGGGCGGGAGGAGAGACCCAGTACTTC. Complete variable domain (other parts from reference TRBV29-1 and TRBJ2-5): SAVISQKPSRDICQRGTSLTIQCQVDSQVTMMFWYRQQPGQSLTLIATANQGSEATYESGFVIDKFPISRPNLTFSTLTVSNMSPEDSSIYLCSVATSGRAGGETQYFGPGTRLLVL.

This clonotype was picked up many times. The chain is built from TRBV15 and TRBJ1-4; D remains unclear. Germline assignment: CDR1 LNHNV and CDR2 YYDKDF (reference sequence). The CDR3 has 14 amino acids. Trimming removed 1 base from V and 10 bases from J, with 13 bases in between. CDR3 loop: CATSRAPDIGKLFF. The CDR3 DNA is TGTGCCACCAGCAGAGCACCAGATATTGGAAAACTGTTTTTT. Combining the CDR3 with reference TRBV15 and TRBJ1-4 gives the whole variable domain DAMVIQNPRYQVTQFGKPVTLSCSQTLNHNVMYWYQQKSSQAPKLLFHYYDKDFNNEADTPDNFQSRRPNTSFCFLDIRSPGLGDTAMYLCATSRAPDIGKLFFGSGTQLSVL.

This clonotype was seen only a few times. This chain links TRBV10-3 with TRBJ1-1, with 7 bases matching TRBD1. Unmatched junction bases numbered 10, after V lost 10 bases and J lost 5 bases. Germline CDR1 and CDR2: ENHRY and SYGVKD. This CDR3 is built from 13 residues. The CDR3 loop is CASIRGTATEAFF. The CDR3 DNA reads TGTGCCAGCATAAGGGGGACAGCAACTGAAGCTTTCTTT.

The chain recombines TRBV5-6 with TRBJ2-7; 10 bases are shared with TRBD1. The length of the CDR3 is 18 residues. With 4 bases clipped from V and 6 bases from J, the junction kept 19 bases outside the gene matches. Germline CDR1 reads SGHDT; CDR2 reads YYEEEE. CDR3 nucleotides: TGTGCCAGCAGCCAAGTATTGACAGGGGGCGCATCAGGGGGCGAGCAGTACTTC. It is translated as CASSQVLTGGASGGEQYF. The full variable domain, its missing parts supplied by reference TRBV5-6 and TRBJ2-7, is DAGVTQSPTHLIKTRGQQVTLRCSPKSGHDTVSWYQQALGQGPQFIFQYYEEEERQRGNFPDRFSGHQFPNYSSELNVNALLLGDSALYLCASSQVLTGGASGGEQYFGPGTRLTVT.

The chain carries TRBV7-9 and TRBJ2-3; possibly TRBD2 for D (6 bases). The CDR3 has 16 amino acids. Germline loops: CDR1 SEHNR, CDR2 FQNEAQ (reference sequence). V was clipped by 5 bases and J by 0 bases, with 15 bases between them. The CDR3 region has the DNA TGTGCCAGCAGCCTCGTACGTAGCGGTAGCACAGATACGCAGTATTTT. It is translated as CASSLVRSGSTDTQYF.

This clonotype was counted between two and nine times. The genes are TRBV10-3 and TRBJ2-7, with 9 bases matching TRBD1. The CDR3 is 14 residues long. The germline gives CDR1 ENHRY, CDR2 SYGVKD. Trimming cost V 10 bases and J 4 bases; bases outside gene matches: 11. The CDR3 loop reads CASTPRDREYEQYF. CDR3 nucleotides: TGTGCCAGCACCCCAAGGGACAGGGAATACGAGCAGTACTTC.

CDR3 residues: CSVEGGQGYGYTF. The CDR3 DNA is TGCAGCGTGGAGGGGGGACAGGGCTATGGCTACACCTTC. The rearrangement links TRBV29-1 to TRBJ1-2; 9 bases line up with TRBD1. Unmatched junction bases numbered 6, after V lost 6 bases and J lost 4 bases. The V gene's germline CDR1 is SQVTM and CDR2 ANQGSEA. The CDR3 has 13 amino acids.

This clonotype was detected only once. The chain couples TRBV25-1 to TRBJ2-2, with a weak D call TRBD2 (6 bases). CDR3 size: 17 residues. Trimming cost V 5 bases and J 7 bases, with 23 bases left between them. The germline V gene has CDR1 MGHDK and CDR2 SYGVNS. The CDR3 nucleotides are TGTGCCAGCAGTTACAAACGGGACTTCGTGGATGGCGGGGAGCTGTTTTTT. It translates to CASSYKRDFVDGGELFF.

The chain's CDR3 is CASSGTPDRLNTEAFF. DNA for the CDR3: TGTGCCAGCAGTGGGACTCCGGACAGGTTGAACACTGAAGCTTTCTTT. The V gene is TRBV2, the J gene TRBJ1-1; TRBD1 matches at 7 bases. Germline V gene sequence: CDR1 SNHLY, CDR2 FYNNEI. The CDR3 has 16 residues. After removal of 4 bases from V and 0 bases from J, the junction contained 8 bases not matched to a gene.

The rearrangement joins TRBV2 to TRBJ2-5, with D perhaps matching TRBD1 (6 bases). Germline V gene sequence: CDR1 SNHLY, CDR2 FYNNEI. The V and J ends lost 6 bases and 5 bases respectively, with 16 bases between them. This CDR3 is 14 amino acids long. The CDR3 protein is CASSFAGAMETQYF. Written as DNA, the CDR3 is TGTGCCAGCAGCTTCGCAGGGGCTATGGAGACCCAGTACTTC.

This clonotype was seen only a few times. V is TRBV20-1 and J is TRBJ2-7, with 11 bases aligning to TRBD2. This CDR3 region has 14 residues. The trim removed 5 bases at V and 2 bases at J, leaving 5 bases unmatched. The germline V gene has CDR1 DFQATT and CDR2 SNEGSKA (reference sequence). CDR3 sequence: CSAQTSGEAYEQYF. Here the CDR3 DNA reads TGCAGTGCTCAGACTAGCGGGGAAGCCTACGAGCAGTACTTC.

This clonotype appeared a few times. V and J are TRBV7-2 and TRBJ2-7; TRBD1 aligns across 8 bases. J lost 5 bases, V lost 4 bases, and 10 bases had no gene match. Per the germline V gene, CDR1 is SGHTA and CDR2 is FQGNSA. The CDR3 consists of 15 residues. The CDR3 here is CASSSPGTGTHEQYF. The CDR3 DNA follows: TGTGCCAGCAGCTCCCCCGGGACAGGAACGCACGAGCAGTACTTC.

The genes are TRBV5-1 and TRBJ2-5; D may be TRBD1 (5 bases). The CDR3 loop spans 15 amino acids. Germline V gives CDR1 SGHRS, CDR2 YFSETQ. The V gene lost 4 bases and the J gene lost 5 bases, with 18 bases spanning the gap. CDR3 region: CASSPMQGPRETQYF. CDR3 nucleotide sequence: TGCGCCAGCAGCCCTATGCAGGGCCCGCGGGAGACCCAGTACTTC.

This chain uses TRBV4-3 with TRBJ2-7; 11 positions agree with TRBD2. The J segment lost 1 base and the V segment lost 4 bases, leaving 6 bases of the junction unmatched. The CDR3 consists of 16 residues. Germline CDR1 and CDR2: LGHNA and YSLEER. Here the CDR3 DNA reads TGCGCCAGCAGCCCGCTGACTAGCGGGGTATCCTACGAGCAGTACTTC. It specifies CASSPLTSGVSYEQYF.

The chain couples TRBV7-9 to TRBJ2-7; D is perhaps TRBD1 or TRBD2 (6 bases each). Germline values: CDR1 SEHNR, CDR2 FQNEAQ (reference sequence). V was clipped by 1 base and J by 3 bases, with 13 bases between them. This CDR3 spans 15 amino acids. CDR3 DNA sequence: TGTGCCAGCAGCTTAGGAGGGGGGCTCCTCTACGAGCAGTACTTC. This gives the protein CASSLGGGLLYEQYF. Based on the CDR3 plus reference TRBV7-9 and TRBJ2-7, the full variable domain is DTGVSQNPRHKITKRGQNVTFRCDPISEHNRLYWYRQTLGQGPEFLTYFQNEAQLEKSRLLSDRFSAERPKGSFSTLEIQRTEQGDSAMYLCASSLGGGLLYEQYFGPGTRLTVT.